The T cell receptor beta chain under discussion was sequenced for a study of PD-1 blockade in classical Hodgkin lymphoma. Findings of the study overall: Later analyses included only patients treated at least 1 year post-ASCT.

The table came from immunoSEQ multiplex PCR; TCRdb's copy has only in-frame clones and leaves some out. This repertoire shows tens of thousands of clones, over 70% found once; its top ten account for over 15%. This clone was counted only a few times. Its cognate antigen is unknown. Noted time point: cycle 4 day 1 (C4D1), after less than 7 weeks of nivolumab. Relapse after autologous stem cell transplantation occurred in every patient, and brentuximab vedotin exposure varied. Germline CDR1 MDHEN, CDR2 SYDVKM. Trimming at V came to 6 bases and at J to 0 bases, leaving 7 bases not matched to a gene. This CDR3 has 15 amino acids.

The sample here was peripheral blood mononuclear cells (PBMCs), taken before the fourth cycle of nivolumab. The TCR sequence derives from a human donor with classical Hodgkin lymphoma. The V call is TRBV28, the J call TRBJ1-1, with 7 nucleotides matching TRBD1. The CDR3: CASRGGTEMNTEAFF. CDR3 DNA sequence: TGTGCCAGCAGGGGGGGGACAGAGATGAACACTGAAGCTTTCTTT. The full variable domain, with the rest looked up from reference TRBV28 and TRBJ1-1, is DVKVTQSSRYLVKRTGEKVFLECVQDMDHENMFWYRQDPGLGLRLIYFSYDVKMKEKGDIPEGYSVSREKKERFSLILESASTNQTSMYLCASRGGTEMNTEAFFGQGTRLTVV.